This T cell receptor (beta chain) was profiled in a study of cytomegalovirus exposure and HLA in healthy donors. Study conclusions and caveats: Among the most significant clusters, several appeared linked to common viral pathogens in a later analysis.

It was with 60 Vbeta and 13 Jbeta primers that the PCR ran. Sequencing was performed with immunoSEQ multiplex PCR; in TCRdb, only in-frame clones are kept and a portion is missing. Of 100,000 or so clones listed, roughly 80% are singletons. This clone turned up a few times. No antigen is known for it. V was clipped by 6 bases and J by 7 bases; unmatched bases: 6. Germline V lookup: CDR1 SQVTM, CDR2 ANQGSEA. The CDR3 totals 12 residues. The chain uses TRBV29-1 and TRBJ1-5; 7 nucleotides align to TRBD1. The source is a male donor in good health and CMV-seropositive. Input material: PBMCs. Written as DNA, the CDR3 is TGCAGCGTGGGGGACAGTTTCCAGCCCCAGCATTTT. Protein product: CSVGDSFQPQHF.